This T cell receptor (beta chain) was recorded in a study of shared clonotypes between healthy human individuals. Assay runs were performed at deep level. TCRdb's copy holds only in-frame clones and misses some; the assay was immunoSEQ multiplex PCR. The sample lists around 600,000 clones, 85% to 95% seen once, with 0.095% to 0.14% in the top ten. The naive CD8 subset, CD45RO-negative cells positively selected for CCR7, excluded terminally differentiated effector memory CD45RA+ cells. Adult Caucasians living in Nashville, Tennessee made up all of the donors. The CDR3 sequence is 15 residues long. Germline V gives CDR1 SGHVS, CDR2 FNYEAQ. V gave up 4 bases and J gave up 2 bases, with 12 bases separating them.

The material sequenced was naive CD8+ T cells sorted from blood. The J gene is TRBJ1-3, the V gene TRBV7-6; D ambiguous. The sequence was collected from a young woman in good health. In DNA, the CDR3 is TGTGCCAGCAGCTCAAAATCCGGGACTGGAAACACCATATATTTT. It encodes CASSSKSGTGNTIYF.